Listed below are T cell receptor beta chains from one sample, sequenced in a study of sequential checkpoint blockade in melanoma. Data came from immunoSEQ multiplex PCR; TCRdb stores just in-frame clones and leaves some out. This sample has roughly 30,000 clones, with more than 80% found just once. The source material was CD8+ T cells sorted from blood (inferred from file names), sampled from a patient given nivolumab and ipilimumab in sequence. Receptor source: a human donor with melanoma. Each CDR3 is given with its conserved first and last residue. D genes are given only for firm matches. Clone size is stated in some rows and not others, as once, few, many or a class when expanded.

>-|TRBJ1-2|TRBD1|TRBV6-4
TGTGCCAGCAGTCCCGGACAGGGGGCCACCGGCTACACCTTC
CASSPGQGATGYTF
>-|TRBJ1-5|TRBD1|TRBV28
TGTGCCAGCAGTTTAGTGGACAGGGGTAATCAGCCCCAGCATTTT
CASSLVDRGNQPQHF
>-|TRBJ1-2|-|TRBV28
TGTGCCAGCAGTACTGGAATTGAGGTGATCAACTATGGCTACACCTTC
CASSTGIEVINYGYTF
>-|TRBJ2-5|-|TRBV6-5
TGTGCCAGCAGTCAAGGAGCGACGCAAGAGACCCAGTACTTC
CASSQGATQETQYF
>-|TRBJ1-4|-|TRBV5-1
TGCGCCAGCAGCATTCACAGCCCAACTAATGAAAAACTGTTTTTT
CASSIHSPTNEKLFF
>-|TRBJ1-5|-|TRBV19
TGTGCCAGTAGTATCGGGTATAGCAATCAGCCCCAGCATTTT
CASSIGYSNQPQHF
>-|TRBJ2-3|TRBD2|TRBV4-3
TGCGCCAGCAGCCACACTAGCGGGGGGACTGATACGCAGTATTTT
CASSHTSGGTDTQYF
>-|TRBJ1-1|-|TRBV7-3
TGTGCCAGCAGCTTTCTCGGGGGCACTGAAGCTTTCTTT
CASSFLGGTEAFF
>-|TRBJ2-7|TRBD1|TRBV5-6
TGTGCCAGCAGCTTCGGGACAGGGGCTCGGGAGCAGTACTTC
CASSFGTGAREQYF
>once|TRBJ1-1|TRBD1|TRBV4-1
TGCGCCAGCAGCCCCCGGGGACAGGGGCGATATGAAGCTTTCTTT
CASSPRGQGRYEAFF
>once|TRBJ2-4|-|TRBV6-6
TGTGCCAGCAGATCCCTAGCCAAAAACATTCAGTACTTC
CASRSLAKNIQYF
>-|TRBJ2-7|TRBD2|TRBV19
TGTGCCAGTAGCCAGACTAGCGGGAGACACTACGAGCAGTACTTC
CASSQTSGRHYEQYF
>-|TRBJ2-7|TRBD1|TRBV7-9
TGTGCCAGCAGCCAAGGGGGCCAAAGCTACGAGCAGTACTTC
CASSQGGQSYEQYF
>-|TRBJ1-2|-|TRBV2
TGTGCCAGCAGCGAAGCACAGGGCTATGGCTACACCTTC
CASSEAQGYGYTF
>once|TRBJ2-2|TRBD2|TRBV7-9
TGTGCCAGCAGCTTGGGACTAGCGGAGAACACCGGGGAGCTGTTTTTT
CASSLGLAENTGELFF
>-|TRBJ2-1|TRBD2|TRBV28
TGTGCCAGCAGATCCAGCGGGATTAATGAGCAGTTCTTC
CASRSSGINEQFF
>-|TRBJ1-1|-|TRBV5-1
TGCGCCAGCAGCTTGTACCCAGGGAACACTGAAGCTTTCTTT
CASSLYPGNTEAFF
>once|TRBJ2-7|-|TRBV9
TGTGCCAGCAGCTACAGTGGGATAGACAGTTTCGACGAGCAGTACTTC
CASSYSGIDSFDEQYF
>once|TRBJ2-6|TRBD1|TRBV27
TGTGCCAGCAGTGGTACAGGGGCGGGGGCCAACGTCCTGACTTTC
CASSGTGAGANVLTF
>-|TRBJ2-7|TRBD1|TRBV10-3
TGTGCCATCTCCGACAGGGGGTACGAGCAGTACTTC
CAISDRGYEQYF
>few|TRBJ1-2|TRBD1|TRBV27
TGTGCCAGCAGTTTTGACAGGGTAAATTATGGCTACACCTTC
CASSFDRVNYGYTF
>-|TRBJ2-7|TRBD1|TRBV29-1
TGCAGCGTTGAAGATCCGGACAGGGTCCCCTACGAGCAGTACTTC
CSVEDPDRVPYEQYF
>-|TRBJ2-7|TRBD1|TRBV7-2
TGTGCCAGCAGTTGGGACAGCTACGAGCAGTACTTC
CASSWDSYEQYF
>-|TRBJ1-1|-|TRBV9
TGTGCCAGCAGCGTAGAAGGGGGTACTGAAGCTTTCTTT
CASSVEGGTEAFF
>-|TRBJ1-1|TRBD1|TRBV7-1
TGTGCCAGCAGCCCGACAGGGGGCACTGAAGCTTTCTTT
CASSPTGGTEAFF
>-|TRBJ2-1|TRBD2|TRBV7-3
TGTGCCAGCAGCTTAAGCGGGGGGCAGGGGAATGAGCAGTTCTTC
CASSLSGGQGNEQFF
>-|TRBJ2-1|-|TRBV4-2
TGTGCCAGCAGCCAAGAAGGTTCAGGGTCCTACAATGAGCAGTTCTTC
CASSQEGSGSYNEQFF
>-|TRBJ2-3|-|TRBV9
TGTGCCAGCAGCGAGAGAGGGTTGGGAGATACGCAGTATTTT
CASSERGLGDTQYF
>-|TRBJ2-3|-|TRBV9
TGTGCCAGCAGCGGAGAGAGGGCAGATACGCAGTATTTT
CASSGERADTQYF